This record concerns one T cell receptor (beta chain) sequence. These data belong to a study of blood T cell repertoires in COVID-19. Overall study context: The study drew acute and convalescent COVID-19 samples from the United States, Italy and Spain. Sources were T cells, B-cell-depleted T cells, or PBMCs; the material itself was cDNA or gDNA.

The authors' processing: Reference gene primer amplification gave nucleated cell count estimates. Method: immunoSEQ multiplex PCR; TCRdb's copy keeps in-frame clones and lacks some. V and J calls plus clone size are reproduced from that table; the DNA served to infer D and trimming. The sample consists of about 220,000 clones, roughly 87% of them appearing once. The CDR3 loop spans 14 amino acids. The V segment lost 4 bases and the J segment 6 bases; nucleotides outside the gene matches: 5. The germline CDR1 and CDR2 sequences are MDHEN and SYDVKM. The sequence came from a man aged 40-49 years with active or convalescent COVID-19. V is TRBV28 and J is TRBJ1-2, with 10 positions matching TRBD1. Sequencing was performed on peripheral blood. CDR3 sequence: CASSSGTGVHGYTF. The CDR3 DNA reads TGTGCCAGCAGTTCCGGGACAGGGGTTCATGGCTACACCTTC.